The next 25 T cell receptor beta chains were all read from a single sample in a study of T-cell reconstitution after alpha-beta-depleted transplantation in children. Unique molecular identifiers were built into the TCRbeta library. Each CDR3 protein is one row after TCRdb ran MiXCR on the PCR reads. The sample shows a few hundred thousand distinct CDR3 sequences, over 25% of them seen only once. The specimen was PBMCs, collected before TCRalphabeta/CD19-depleted stem cell transplant. These TCRs come from a boy under two years old with Wiskott-Aldrich syndrome, due to receive a stem cell transplant.

The V and J genes are TRBV7-9 and TRBJ2-1; possibly TRBD2 for D (6 bases). Germline CDR1 SEHNR, CDR2 FQNEAQ (reference sequence). Trimming removed 6 bases from V and 6 bases from J, with 18 bases in between. The CDR3 is made up of 15 amino acids. CDR3 protein: CASSETRDSTNEQFF. CDR3 in DNA: TGTGCCAGCAGTGAAACGCGGGACTCGACCAATGAGCAGTTCTTC.

This chain joins TRBV7-2 and TRBJ2-3; D is possibly TRBD2 (5 bases). Trimming cost V 0 bases and J 5 bases, with 12 bases left between them. The CDR3 totals 15 residues. Per the germline V gene, CDR1 is SGHTA and CDR2 is FQGNSA. CDR3 sequence: CASSLAQAAIDTQYF. The DNA for the CDR3 is TGTGCCAGCAGCTTAGCACAAGCGGCGATAGATACGCAGTATTTT.

The V and J genes are TRBV28 and TRBJ2-7; 9 bases are shared with TRBD2. Looked up from germline, CDR1 is MDHEN and CDR2 is SYDVKM. Germline trimming cut 6 bases from V and 1 base from J; bases unmatched to any gene: 7. This CDR3 has 15 residues. The CDR3 protein is CASRAYSGSSYEQYF. The CDR3 DNA is TGTGCCAGCAGGGCCTATAGCGGGAGTTCCTACGAGCAGTACTTC. Drawing the rest from reference TRBV28 and TRBJ2-7, the complete variable domain is DVKVTQSSRYLVKRTGEKVFLECVQDMDHENMFWYRQDPGLGLRLIYFSYDVKMKEKGDIPEGYSVSREKKERFSLILESASTNQTSMYLCASRAYSGSSYEQYFGPGTRLTVT.

The rearrangement joins TRBV5-1 to TRBJ2-5, with D hard to call. Germline V gene lookup returns CDR1 SGHRS and CDR2 YFSETQ. With 5 bases removed from V and 5 bases from J, the gap between germline ends came to 16 bases. This CDR3 is built from 14 residues. The CDR3 is CASRIGPIGETQYF. In DNA, the CDR3 is TGCGCCAGCAGGATAGGGCCGATCGGGGAGACCCAGTACTTC. The full variable domain, rest sourced from reference TRBV5-1 and TRBJ2-5, is KAGVTQTPRYLIKTRGQQVTLSCSPISGHRSVSWYQQTPGQGLQFLFEYFSETQRNKGNFPGRFSGRQFSNSRSEMNVSTLELGDSALYLCASRIGPIGETQYFGPGTRLLVL.

This clonotype occurred a few times. This chain connects TRBV7-3 to TRBJ1-1; D gene ambiguous. From germline, CDR1 is SGHTA and CDR2 FQGTGA. The CDR3 sequence is 16 residues long. V was shortened by 0 bases and J by 0 bases, with 11 bases between the two germline ends. This chain's CDR3 is CASSLTGGGMNTEAFF. CDR3 DNA sequence: TGTGCCAGCAGCTTAACGGGAGGAGGAATGAACACTGAAGCTTTCTTT.

V is TRBV20-1 and J is TRBJ2-7; D is unclear. CDR1 and CDR2 from the germline V gene are DFQATT and SNEGSKA (reference sequence). The CDR3 totals 11 residues. The V end was cut by 6 bases, the J end by 4 bases, with 10 bases between. DNA for the CDR3: TGCAGTGCCCAGCCCCAATACGAGCAGTACTTC. Amino acids: CSAQPQYEQYF.

This clonotype was detected ten times or more. The chain is built from TRBV27 and TRBJ2-7; TRBD2 matches at 12 bases. The germline V gene encodes CDR1 MNHEY and CDR2 SMNVEV (reference sequence). The CDR3 is 16 amino acids. V lost 7 bases, J lost 7 bases, and 14 bases stayed unmatched. This chain's CDR3 is CASTQRLAGGSGEQYF. DNA for the CDR3: TGTGCCAGCACCCAAAGGCTAGCGGGAGGGAGCGGAGAGCAGTACTTC.

This chain uses TRBV5-1 with TRBJ1-2; 7 bases agree with TRBD1. CDR3 length: 13 residues. Germline CDR1 reads SGHRS; CDR2 reads YFSETQ. With 7 bases clipped from V and 5 bases from J, the junction kept 8 bases outside the gene matches. The CDR3 nucleotides read TGCGCCAGCGGGGGGACAGAATGGTATGGCTACACCTTC. Amino acids: CASGGTEWYGYTF.

This chain links TRBV29-1 with TRBJ2-5, with 7 bases that match TRBD2. The CDR3 contains 13 residues. The V and J ends lost 4 bases and 5 bases, in that order; junction bases with no gene match: 7. Germline CDR1 is SQVTM and CDR2 is ANQGSEA. As DNA, the CDR3 is TGCAGCGTTGGAGGGCACGGGGGGGAGACCCAGTACTTC. It yields the protein CSVGGHGGETQYF.

This clonotype was picked up a small number of times. The rearrangement links TRBV28 to TRBJ2-7; no reliable D call. Trimming took off 6 bases at V and 4 bases at J, with 7 bases between the two ends. CDR3 length: 11 amino acids. CDR1 MDHEN and CDR2 SYDVKM come from the germline V gene. The CDR3 DNA is TGTGCCAGCAGGACGGGTTACGAGCAGTACTTC. This translates into CASRTGYEQYF.

V usage is TRBV2 and J usage is TRBJ2-3; D not resolved. The CDR3 consists of 13 residues. V was shortened by 2 bases and J by 5 bases, with 8 bases between the two germline ends. Germline CDR1 reads SNHLY; CDR2 reads FYNNEI. This CDR3 is CASSEIRLDTQYF. Written as DNA, the CDR3 is TGTGCCAGCAGTGAAATACGGTTAGATACGCAGTATTTT.

V is TRBV25-1 and J is TRBJ1-1; D remains ambiguous. Looked up from germline, CDR1 is MGHDK and CDR2 is SYGVNS. There are 11 residues in the CDR3. V dropped 2 bases and J dropped 10 bases, with 8 bases sitting between them. As DNA, the CDR3 is TGTGCCAGCAGTGAAGGGCTTGGAGCTTTCTTT. Protein sequence: CASSEGLGAFF.

Turning to this clonotype: A read error is possible here, since a much larger clone lies one base away. The chain carries TRBV6-6 and TRBJ2-3; no reliable D call. V lost 2 bases, J lost 5 bases, and 2 bases lay in between. The CDR3 has 11 amino acids. Germline assignment: CDR1 MNHNY and CDR2 SVGAGI (reference sequence). The CDR3 region has the DNA TGTGCCAGCAGTTACATAGATACGCAGTATTTT. Its protein is CASSYIDTQYF.

Written as DNA, the CDR3 is TGTGCCAGCAGCTTCCCAGGGGGCTACTATGGCTACACCTTC. Its protein product is CASSFPGGYYGYTF. The chain combines TRBV5-5 with TRBJ1-2, with 8 bases that match TRBD1. The CDR3 runs 14 residues. V shed 2 bases, J shed 3 bases, and the junction held 3 bases outside the gene matches. CDR1 is SGHKS, CDR2 YYEKEE, per germline (reference sequence).

V usage is TRBV6-1 and J usage is TRBJ1-1, with TRBD1 as a possible D gene (6 bases). The germline V gene has CDR1 MNHNS and CDR2 SASEGT. Trimming cost V 5 bases and J 0 bases, with 10 bases left between them. There are 14 residues in the CDR3. The CDR3 region has the DNA TGTGCCAGCAGTAGGACAGTGATGAACACTGAAGCTTTCTTT. This encodes CASSRTVMNTEAFF.

The J gene is TRBJ2-1, the V gene TRBV21-1; the table's D call, TRBD1, has no DNA check behind it. TRBV21-1 is a documented pseudogene. The CDR3 loop spans 18 amino acids. CDR3 nucleotide sequence: TGTGCCAGCAGCACCCCGGGACAGGGAGGGGGTCCCTACAATGAGCAGTTCTTC. Protein sequence: CASSTPGQGGGPYNEQFF.

The chain is built from TRBV7-6 and TRBJ2-3; D is undetermined. CDR1 SGHVS and CDR2 FNYEAQ come from the germline V gene. The ends were cut back, 5 bases at V and 4 bases at J, with 10 bases in the middle. The CDR3 is made up of 13 amino acids. This CDR3 is CASSLPEPDTQYF. The CDR3, as DNA: TGTGCCAGCAGCCTCCCAGAACCAGATACGCAGTATTTT.

This clonotype was counted only a few times. V usage is TRBV5-1 and J usage is TRBJ2-1; possibly TRBD1 or TRBD2 for D (5 bases each). CDR3 size: 15 residues. The ends were cut back, 4 bases at V and 5 bases at J, with 16 bases in the middle. The germline gives CDR1 SGHRS, CDR2 YFSETQ. The CDR3 region has the DNA TGCGCCAGCAGCCGGGACGGCGGGCGGAACAATGAGCAGTTCTTC. Protein product: CASSRDGGRNNEQFF. Full variable domain (missing parts from reference TRBV5-1 and TRBJ2-1): KAGVTQTPRYLIKTRGQQVTLSCSPISGHRSVSWYQQTPGQGLQFLFEYFSETQRNKGNFPGRFSGRQFSNSRSEMNVSTLELGDSALYLCASSRDGGRNNEQFFGPGTRLTVL.

Turning to this clonotype: The junction does not match germline at one end; this may be a read error. This chain's CDR3 is CATSRATGLVFF. As DNA, the CDR3 is TGTGCCACCAGCAGGGCCACGGGACTCGTATTCTTT. V gene TRBV15 combines with J gene TRBJ1-4, with a weak D call TRBD1 (5 bases). CDR3 length: 12 amino acids. In germline, CDR1 is LNHNV, CDR2 YYDKDF (reference sequence).

This clonotype was seen only a few times. The V call is TRBV28, the J call TRBJ2-7, with D tentatively TRBD1 (5 bases). The CDR3 loop spans 14 amino acids. CDR1 and CDR2 from the germline V gene are MDHEN and SYDVKM. Trimming took 1 base from V and 3 from J, leaving 10 bases between them. The CDR3 DNA sequence: TGTGCCAGCAGTTTATCTCAGGGAATCTACGAGCAGTACTTC. Protein sequence: CASSLSQGIYEQYF.

This clonotype was seen a few times. J is TRBJ1-1 and V is TRBV28, with 9 bases aligning to TRBD1. The CDR3 has 14 residues. Germline V lookup: CDR1 MDHEN, CDR2 SYDVKM. The junction had 6 bases not matched to a gene; V was cut back by 6 bases and J by 4 bases. DNA for the CDR3: TGTGCCAGCAGCTTACGGACAGGGGCCACTGAAGCTTTCTTT. This sequence encodes CASSLRTGATEAFF.

The V gene is TRBV20-1, the J gene TRBJ1-2, with no clear D. Per germline, CDR1 DFQATT and CDR2 SNEGSKA (reference sequence). This CDR3 contains 12 residues. V lost 0 bases, J lost 5 bases, and 7 bases lay in between. This chain's CDR3 is CSARDTWYGYTF. In DNA, the CDR3 is TGCAGTGCTAGAGATACATGGTATGGCTACACCTTC.

The chain joins TRBV20-1 to TRBJ2-5; D not certain. The CDR3 is 14 residues long. V lost 7 bases and J lost 5, with 20 bases in between. In germline, CDR1 is DFQATT, CDR2 SNEGSKA (reference sequence). The CDR3 sequence: CSVKPTNSRETQYF. CDR3 nucleotide sequence: TGCAGTGTTAAGCCTACTAACTCGAGGGAGACCCAGTACTTC.

The V gene is TRBV12-3 or TRBV12-4, the J gene TRBJ2-1, with a tentative D call TRBD1 (6 bases). The V and J ends lost 5 bases and 6 bases respectively, with 14 bases between them. The CDR3 loop spans 14 amino acids. CDR3 amino acids: CASSPTGRVNEQFF. The CDR3 DNA follows: TGTGCCAGCAGTCCAACAGGGCGCGTCAATGAGCAGTTCTTC.

The chain uses TRBV6-1 and TRBJ2-3; 11 nucleotides agree with TRBD2. Per germline, CDR1 MNHNS and CDR2 SASEGT. The CDR3 spans 16 residues. V was pared by 6 bases and J by 2 bases, with 7 bases of the junction left unmatched. The CDR3 here is CASSATSGSITDTQYF. The CDR3 region has the DNA TGTGCCAGCAGCGCTACTAGCGGGAGCATCACAGATACGCAGTATTTT.